This T cell receptor (beta chain) was captured by sequencing in a study of T cells after yellow fever vaccination. Each CDR3 protein is one row after TCRdb ran MiXCR on the 5' RACE reads. The table includes 200,000 to 300,000 distinct CDR3 sequences, roughly 13% detected once. This clonotype was found a few times. Its antigen remains unknown. Study conclusions and caveats: A faster peak, day 5 versus 15, was reached by the weaker secondary response.

The source material was CD4+ T cells sorted from PBMCs, sampled 45 days after the yellow fever booster vaccination. This TCR came from a young man who received the YFV17D yellow fever vaccine.

The CDR3 bases are TGTGCCAGCGGGAGCGGGAATCTCTACAATGAGCAGTTCTTC. This codes for CASGSGNLYNEQFF. The chain combines TRBV7-2 with TRBJ2-1; 7 bases map to TRBD2. J was trimmed by 3 bases and V by 8 bases; bases with no gene match: 7. The CDR3 consists of 14 residues. Per the germline V gene, CDR1 is SGHTA and CDR2 is FQGNSA.